A selection of T cell receptor beta chains follows, all from one sample in a study of T cells in localized non-small cell lung cancer. The protocol was immunoSEQ multiplex PCR, while the TCRdb copy is restricted to in-frame clones and leaves out a portion. The table has around 140,000 clones, more than 80% seen once. The specimen was peripheral blood, collected before any cancer treatment. The receptor source for this set is a female donor at least 60 years old with stage I lung adenocarcinoma. Both conserved end residues are part of each CDR3. D genes are given only for firm matches. The size field is filled for only some rows; it gives once, few, many or a size class.

>TRBJ2-5|TRBV5-1|NA|NA|15
CASSLYSGQQETQYF
TGCGCCAGCAGCTTGTATTCAGGACAACAAGAGACCCAGTACTTC
>TRBJ2-7|TRBV6-5|NA|NA|15
CASSPADGAFREQYF
TGTGCCAGCAGCCCAGCGGACGGGGCGTTTAGGGAGCAGTACTTC
>TRBJ2-1|TRBV30|NA|NA|11
CAWSPRDEQFF
TGTGCCTGGAGTCCACGCGATGAGCAGTTCTTC
>TRBJ2-5|TRBV19|few|TRBD2|15
CASSYGPGGLETQYF
TGTGCCAGTAGTTACGGACCGGGAGGCCTGGAGACCCAGTACTTC
>TRBJ1-5|TRBV7-6|NA|NA|13
CASSIGGNQPQHF
TGTGCCAGCAGCATAGGGGGAAATCAGCCCCAGCATTTT
>TRBJ2-7|TRBV11-3|NA|TRBD2|15
CASSSQSGGSYEQYF
TGTGCCAGCAGCTCTCAGAGCGGGGGCTCCTACGAGCAGTACTTC
>TRBJ1-5|TRBV28|once|NA|12
CASSRGDQPQHF
TGTGCCAGCAGCCGGGGAGATCAGCCCCAGCATTTT
>TRBJ2-7|TRBV6-1|NA|TRBD2|15
CASSLRPGGLYEQYF
TGTGCCAGCAGTCTCCGCCCGGGAGGGCTCTACGAGCAGTACTTC
>TRBJ2-7|TRBV5-6|NA|NA|16
CASSWTGGAVSYEQYF
TGTGCCAGCAGCTGGACGGGGGGCGCGGTCAGCTACGAGCAGTACTTC
>TRBJ2-5|TRBV7-3|NA|TRBD1|14
CASSFGRGRETQYF
TGTGCCAGCAGCTTCGGCAGGGGGCGAGAGACCCAGTACTTC
>TRBJ2-5|TRBV7-8|NA|TRBD1|14
CASSAYRGQETQYF
TGTGCCAGCAGCGCCTACAGGGGGCAAGAGACCCAGTACTTC
>TRBJ2-1|TRBV11-2|NA|NA|16
CASSSRLAPIYNEQFF
TGTGCCAGCAGCTCCCGGCTAGCCCCTATCTACAATGAGCAGTTCTTC
>TRBJ2-4|TRBV6-5|NA|TRBD1|15
CASSTGGTPGNIQYF
TGTGCCAGCAGCACAGGGGGCACACCGGGAAACATTCAGTACTTC
>TRBJ2-1|TRBV6-6|once|NA|13
CASSYSDSRRQFF
TGTGCCAGCAGTTACTCGGACTCTAGGAGGCAGTTCTTC
>TRBJ2-3|TRBV7-3|few|TRBD2|15
CASSPGGPGTDTQYF
TGTGCCAGCAGCCCGGGGGGGCCAGGCACAGATACGCAGTATTTT
>TRBJ1-4|TRBV5-1|NA|NA|15
CASSRDGVAGEKLFF
TGCGCCAGCAGCCGGGACGGGGTCGCGGGCGAAAAACTGTTTTTT
>TRBJ2-2|TRBV28|NA|NA|14
CATEYGGKTGELFF
TGTGCCACAGAGTATGGAGGGAAGACCGGGGAGCTGTTTTTT
>TRBJ1-1|TRBV5-4|NA|NA|14
CASSLETGKAEAFF
TGTGCCAGCAGCTTGGAAACAGGGAAGGCTGAAGCTTTCTTT
>TRBJ2-1|TRBV7-9|NA|TRBD2|13
CASSSTTWAGVLF
TGTGCCAGCAGCTCCACTACCTGGGCGGGAGTACTCTTC
>TRBJ1-1|TRBV27|once|NA|18
CASVSLYRGSSMNTEAFF
TGTGCCAGCGTGTCTCTCTATCGGGGCAGCTCCATGAACACTGAAGCTTTCTTT
>TRBJ1-5|TRBV9|NA|NA|14
CASSTGQKNQPQHF
TGTGCCAGCAGCACCGGACAGAAGAATCAGCCCCAGCATTTT
>TRBJ2-7|TRBV6-6|once|NA|11
CASRGNYEQYF
TGTGCCAGCAGAGGAAACTACGAGCAGTACTTC
>TRBJ2-1|TRBV20-1|NA|NA|11
CSASGGPEQFF
TGCAGTGCTAGTGGAGGACCTGAGCAGTTCTTC
>TRBJ1-5|TRBV19|NA|TRBD1|14
CASSIRDRGQPQHF
TGTGCCAGTAGTATCCGGGACAGGGGCCAGCCCCAGCATTTT
>TRBJ1-2|TRBV6-1|few|TRBD1|15
CASSARDRGWRGYTF
TGTGCCAGCAGTGCCCGGGACAGGGGATGGCGGGGCTACACCTTC
>TRBJ1-2|TRBV19|NA|NA|14
CASTPRGESVGYTF
TGTGCCAGTACCCCCCGGGGGGAATCTGTTGGCTACACCTTC
>TRBJ1-1|TRBV7-6|NA|NA|13
CASSFSKNTEAFF
TGTGCCAGCAGCTTTTCGAAGAACACTGAAGCTTTCTTT
>TRBJ2-7|TRBV10-1|NA|TRBD1|14
CAIETGRLPYEQYF
TGCGCCATCGAGACAGGGAGACTACCCTACGAGCAGTACTTC
>TRBJ2-1|TRBV11-2|NA|NA|11
CASSLVNEQFF
TGTGCCAGCAGCTTAGTCAATGAGCAGTTCTTC
>TRBJ2-1|TRBV14|once|NA|15
CASSPHYRVYNEQFF
TGTGCCAGCAGCCCCCACTACAGGGTTTACAATGAGCAGTTCTTC
>TRBJ2-5|TRBV5-1|NA|NA|16
CASSLAPVTKQETQYF
TGCGCCAGCAGCTTGGCTCCTGTGACAAAACAAGAGACCCAGTACTTC
>TRBJ2-1|TRBV10-1|once|NA|14
CASSPVRVNNEQFF
TGCGCCAGCAGTCCCGTTCGTGTAAACAATGAGCAGTTCTTC
>TRBJ1-4|TRBV11-2|NA|NA|14
CASSLDPWGVLLFF
TGTGCCAGCAGCTTAGATCCGTGGGGCGTTTTGCTGTTTTTT
>TRBJ1-3|TRBV5-1|NA|NA|13
CASSFGTENTIYF
TGCGCCAGCAGCTTTGGCACTGAAAACACCATATATTTT
>TRBJ2-7|TRBV2|NA|TRBD2|14
CASWGGRGSYEQYF
TGTGCCAGCTGGGGAGGGAGAGGGTCCTACGAGCAGTACTTC
>TRBJ2-5|TRBV28|NA|NA|13
CASSTPAGGPGYF
TGTGCCAGCAGCACCCCGGCCGGGGGACCCGGGTACTTC
>TRBJ2-1|TRBV7-2|NA|NA|14
CASSPDWQKNEQFF
TGTGCCAGCAGCCCGGACTGGCAGAAGAATGAGCAGTTCTTC
>TRBJ2-1|TRBV19|NA|TRBD2|15
CASSKGTSGINEQFF
TGTGCCAGTAGTAAAGGAACTAGCGGGATAAATGAGCAGTTCTTC
>TRBJ2-7|TRBV6-5|NA|NA|12
CASSETDSVQYF
TGTGCCAGCAGTGAAACCGACTCAGTGCAGTACTTC